This T cell receptor beta chain was recovered during a study of T cell responses to AZD1222 COVID-19 vaccine. Study overall: Second doses were pooled across both intervals (about 4 or about 12 weeks).

Clones were read by immunoSEQ multiplex PCR, and TCRdb kept only the in-frame ones, dropping some. The table includes approximately 110,000 clones, more than 80% detected once. This CDR3 contains 17 residues. The germline V and J ends were trimmed by 0 bases and 1 base, with 14 bases remaining between them. CDR1 LGHNA and CDR2 YNFKEQ come from the germline V gene. Turning to this clone: Antigen unknown.

Whole-study results and caveats: Per reports, nearly half of all spike-specific TCRs target regions that are unmutated in variants. There were mostly white British donors and more females than males, and clonal diversity was possibly underestimated.

This chain connects TRBV4-2 to TRBJ2-3, with D perhaps matching TRBD2 (6 bases). The clonotype originates from an adult in good health. The specimen was peripheral blood, collected on day 0 of AZD1222 vaccination. The DNA of the CDR3 is TGTGCCAGCAGCCAAGAGAGCGGTGTAGCGGGCACAGATACGCAGTATTTT. It specifies CASSQESGVAGTDTQYF.